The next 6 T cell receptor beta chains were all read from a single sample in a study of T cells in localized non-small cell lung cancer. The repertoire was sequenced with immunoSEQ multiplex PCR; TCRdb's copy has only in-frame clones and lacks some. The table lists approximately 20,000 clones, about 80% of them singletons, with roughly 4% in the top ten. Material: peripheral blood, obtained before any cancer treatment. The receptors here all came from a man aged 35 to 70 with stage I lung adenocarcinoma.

The CDR3 coding sequence is TGTGCCAGCAGTCGACCGAGGACTAAAGGCTACACCTTC. Its translation is CASSRPRTKGYTF. This rearrangement joins TRBV28 to TRBJ1-2; D ambiguous. Germline V gives CDR1 MDHEN, CDR2 SYDVKM. The CDR3 length is 13 residues. Trimming removed 5 bases at V and 8 bases at J, with 15 bases between.

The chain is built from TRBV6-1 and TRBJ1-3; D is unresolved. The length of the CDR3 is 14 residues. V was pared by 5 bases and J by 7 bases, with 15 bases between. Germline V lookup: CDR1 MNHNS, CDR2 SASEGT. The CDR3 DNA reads TGTGCCAGCAGTCCCGTTCCAGGCCAGAACACCATATATTTT. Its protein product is CASSPVPGQNTIYF.

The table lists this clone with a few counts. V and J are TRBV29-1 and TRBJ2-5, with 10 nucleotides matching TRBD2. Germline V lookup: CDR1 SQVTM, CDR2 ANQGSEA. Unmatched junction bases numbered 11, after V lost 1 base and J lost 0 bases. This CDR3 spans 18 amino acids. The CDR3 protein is CSVEGGLAGAWYQETQYF. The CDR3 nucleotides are TGCAGCGTTGAAGGTGGGCTAGCGGGGGCCTGGTACCAAGAGACCCAGTACTTC.

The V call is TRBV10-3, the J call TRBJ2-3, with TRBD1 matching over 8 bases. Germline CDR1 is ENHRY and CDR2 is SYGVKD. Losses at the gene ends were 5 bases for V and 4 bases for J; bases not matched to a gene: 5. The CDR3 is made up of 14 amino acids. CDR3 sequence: CAISLDRGADTQYF. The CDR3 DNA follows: TGTGCCATCAGTCTCGACAGGGGCGCAGATACGCAGTATTTT.

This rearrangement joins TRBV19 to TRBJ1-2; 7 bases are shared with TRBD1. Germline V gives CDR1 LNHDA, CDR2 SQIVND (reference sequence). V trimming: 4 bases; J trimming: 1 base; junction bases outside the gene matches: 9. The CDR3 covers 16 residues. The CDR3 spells CASSKGQRDGNYGYTF. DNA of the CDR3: TGTGCCAGTAGTAAGGGACAGCGCGACGGTAACTATGGCTACACCTTC.

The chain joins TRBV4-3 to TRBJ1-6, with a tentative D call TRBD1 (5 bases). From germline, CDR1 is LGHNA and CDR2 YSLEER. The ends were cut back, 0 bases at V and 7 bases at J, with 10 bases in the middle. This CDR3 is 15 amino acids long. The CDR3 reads CASSQDWTLNSPLHF. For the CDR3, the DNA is TGCGCCAGCAGCCAAGATTGGACATTGAATTCACCCCTCCACTTT.